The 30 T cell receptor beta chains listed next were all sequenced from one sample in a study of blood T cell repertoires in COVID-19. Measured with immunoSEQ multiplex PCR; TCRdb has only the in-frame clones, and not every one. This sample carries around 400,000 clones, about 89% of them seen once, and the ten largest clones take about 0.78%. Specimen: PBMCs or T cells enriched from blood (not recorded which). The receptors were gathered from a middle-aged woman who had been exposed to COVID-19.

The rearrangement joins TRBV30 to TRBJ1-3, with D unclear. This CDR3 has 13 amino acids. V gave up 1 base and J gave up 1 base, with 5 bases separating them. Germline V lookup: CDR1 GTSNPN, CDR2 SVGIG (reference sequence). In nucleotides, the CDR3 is TGTGCCTGGAGTGGGCCTTCTGGAAACACCATATATTTT. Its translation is CAWSGPSGNTIYF.

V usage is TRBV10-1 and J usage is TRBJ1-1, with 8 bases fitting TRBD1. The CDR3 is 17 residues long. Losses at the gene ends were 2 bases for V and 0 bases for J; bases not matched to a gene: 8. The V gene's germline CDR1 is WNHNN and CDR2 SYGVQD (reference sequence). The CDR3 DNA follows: TGCGCCAGCAGTGAGAAGTGGACAGGGATGATGAACACTGAAGCTTTCTTT. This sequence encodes CASSEKWTGMMNTEAFF.

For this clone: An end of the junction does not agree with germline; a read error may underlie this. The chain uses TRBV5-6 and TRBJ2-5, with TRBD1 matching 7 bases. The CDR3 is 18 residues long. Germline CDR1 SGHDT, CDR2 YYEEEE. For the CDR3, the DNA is TGTGCCAGCAGCTTGGGTGGATTTGGGACAGATATCCAAAAGACCCAGTACTTC. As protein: CASSLGGFGTDIQKTQYF. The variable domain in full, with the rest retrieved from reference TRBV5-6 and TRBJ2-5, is DAGVTQSPTHLIKTRGQQVTLRCSPKSGHDTVSWYQQALGQGPQFIFQYYEEEERQRGNFPDRFSGHQFPNYSSELNVNALLLGDSALYLCASSLGGFGTDIQKTQYFGPGTRLLVL.

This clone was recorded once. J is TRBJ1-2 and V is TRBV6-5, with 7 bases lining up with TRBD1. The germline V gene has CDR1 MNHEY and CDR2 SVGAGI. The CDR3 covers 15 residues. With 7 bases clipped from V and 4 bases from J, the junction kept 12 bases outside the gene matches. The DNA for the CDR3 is TGTGCCAGCACCCCGAGACAGGGAGTAGGCTATGGCTACACCTTC. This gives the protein CASTPRQGVGYGYTF.

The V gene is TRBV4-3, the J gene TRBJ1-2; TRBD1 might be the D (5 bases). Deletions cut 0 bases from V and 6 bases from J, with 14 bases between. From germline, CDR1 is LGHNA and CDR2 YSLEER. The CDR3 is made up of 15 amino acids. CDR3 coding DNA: TGCGCCAGCAGCCAAGATATAGGGGAAACGGATGGCTACACCTTC. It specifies CASSQDIGETDGYTF.

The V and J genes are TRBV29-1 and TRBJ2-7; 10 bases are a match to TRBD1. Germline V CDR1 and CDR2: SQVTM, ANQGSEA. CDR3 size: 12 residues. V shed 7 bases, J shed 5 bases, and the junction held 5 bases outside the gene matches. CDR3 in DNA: TGCAGCGCGTTCGACAGGGGGCACGAGCAGTACTTC. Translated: CSAFDRGHEQYF.

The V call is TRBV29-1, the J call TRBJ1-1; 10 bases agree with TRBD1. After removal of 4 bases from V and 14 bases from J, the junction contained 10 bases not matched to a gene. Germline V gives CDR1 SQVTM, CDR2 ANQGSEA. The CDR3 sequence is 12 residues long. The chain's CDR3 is CSVGVGQGDPFF. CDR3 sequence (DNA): TGCAGCGTTGGGGTAGGACAGGGGGACCCCTTCTTT. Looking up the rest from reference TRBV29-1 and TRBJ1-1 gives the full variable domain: SAVISQKPSRDICQRGTSLTIQCQVDSQVTMMFWYRQQPGQSLTLIATANQGSEATYESGFVIDKFPISRPNLTFSTLTVSNMSPEDSSIYLCSVGVGQGDPFFGQGTRLTVV.

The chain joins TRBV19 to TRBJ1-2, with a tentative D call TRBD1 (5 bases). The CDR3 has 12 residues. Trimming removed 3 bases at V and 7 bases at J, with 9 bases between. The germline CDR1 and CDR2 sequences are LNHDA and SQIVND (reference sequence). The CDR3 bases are TGTGCCAGTAGTATCGCGGGGGGTGGCTACACCTTC. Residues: CASSIAGGGYTF.

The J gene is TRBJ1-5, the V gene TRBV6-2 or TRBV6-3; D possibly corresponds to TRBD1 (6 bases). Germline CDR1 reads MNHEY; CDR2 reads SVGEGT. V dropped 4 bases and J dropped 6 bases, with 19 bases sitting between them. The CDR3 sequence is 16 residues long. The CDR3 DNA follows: TGTGCCAGCAGTTCCCCTCGAAGGGGGACCCGTCAGCCCCAGCATTTT. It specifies CASSSPRRGTRQPQHF.

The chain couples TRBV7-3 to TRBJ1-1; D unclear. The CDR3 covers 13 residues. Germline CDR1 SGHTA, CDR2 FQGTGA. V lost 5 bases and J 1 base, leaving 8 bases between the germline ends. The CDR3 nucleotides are TGTGCCAGCAGCCGAGGAGCGAACACTGAAGCTTTCTTT. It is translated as CASSRGANTEAFF.

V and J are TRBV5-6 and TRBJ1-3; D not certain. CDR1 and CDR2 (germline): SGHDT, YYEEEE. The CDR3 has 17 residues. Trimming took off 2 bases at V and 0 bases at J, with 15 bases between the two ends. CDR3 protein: CASSLITAGLSGNTIYF. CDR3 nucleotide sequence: TGTGCCAGCAGCTTAATCACGGCAGGTCTCTCTGGAAACACCATATATTTT.

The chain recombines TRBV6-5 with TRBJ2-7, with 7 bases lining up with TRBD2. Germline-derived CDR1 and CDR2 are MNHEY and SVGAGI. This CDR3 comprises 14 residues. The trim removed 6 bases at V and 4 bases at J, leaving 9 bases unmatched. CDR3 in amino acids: CASRPGTNRYEQYF. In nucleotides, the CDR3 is TGTGCCAGCAGGCCCGGGACTAATCGTTACGAGCAGTACTTC.

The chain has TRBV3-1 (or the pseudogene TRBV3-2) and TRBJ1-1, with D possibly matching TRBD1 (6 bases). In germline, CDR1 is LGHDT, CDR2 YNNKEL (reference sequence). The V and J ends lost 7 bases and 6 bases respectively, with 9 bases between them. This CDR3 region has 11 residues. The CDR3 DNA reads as TGTGCCAGCACACAGGGCGCTGAAGCTTTCTTT. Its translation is CASTQGAEAFF.

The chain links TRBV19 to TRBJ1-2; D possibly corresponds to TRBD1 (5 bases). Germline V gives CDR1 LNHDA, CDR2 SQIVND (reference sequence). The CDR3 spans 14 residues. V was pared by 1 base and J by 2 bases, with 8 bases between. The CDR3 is CASSIVGGNYGYTF. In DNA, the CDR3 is TGTGCCAGTAGTATAGTGGGGGGGAACTATGGCTACACCTTC.

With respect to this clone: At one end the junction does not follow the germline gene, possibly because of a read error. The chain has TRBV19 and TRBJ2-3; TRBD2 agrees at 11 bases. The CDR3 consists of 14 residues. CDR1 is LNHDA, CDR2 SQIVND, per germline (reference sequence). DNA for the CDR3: TGTGCCAGTAGAACTAGCGGGAGCACAGATGCGCAGTATTTT. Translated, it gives CASRTSGSTDAQYF.

CDR3 protein: CASSKDVAALETQYF. The CDR3 DNA is TGTGCCAGCAGCAAAGATGTAGCGGCTCTAGAGACCCAGTACTTC. V is TRBV21-1 and J is TRBJ2-5; the table's TRBD2 call for D was not verified on the DNA. TRBV21-1 is a listed pseudogene. This CDR3 spans 15 amino acids.

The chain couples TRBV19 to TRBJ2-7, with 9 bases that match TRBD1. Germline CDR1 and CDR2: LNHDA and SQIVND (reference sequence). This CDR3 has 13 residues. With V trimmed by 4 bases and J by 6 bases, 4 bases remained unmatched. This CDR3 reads CASSRGQGSEQYF. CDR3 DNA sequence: TGTGCCAGTAGTAGGGGACAGGGCTCCGAGCAGTACTTC.

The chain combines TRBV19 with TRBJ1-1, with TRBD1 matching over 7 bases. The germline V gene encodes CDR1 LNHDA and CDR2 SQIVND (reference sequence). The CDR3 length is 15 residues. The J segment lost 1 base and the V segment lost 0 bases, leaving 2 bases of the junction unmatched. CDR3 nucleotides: TGTGCCAGTAGTATAGAGGGACAGCGGAACACTGAAGCTTTCTTT. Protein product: CASSIEGQRNTEAFF.

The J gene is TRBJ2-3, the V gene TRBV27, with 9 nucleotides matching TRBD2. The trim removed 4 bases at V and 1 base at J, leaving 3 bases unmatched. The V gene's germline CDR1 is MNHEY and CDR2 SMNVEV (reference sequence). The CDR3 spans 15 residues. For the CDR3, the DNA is TGTGCCAGCAGTTCCCCTAGCGGGGGCACAGATACGCAGTATTTT. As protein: CASSSPSGGTDTQYF.

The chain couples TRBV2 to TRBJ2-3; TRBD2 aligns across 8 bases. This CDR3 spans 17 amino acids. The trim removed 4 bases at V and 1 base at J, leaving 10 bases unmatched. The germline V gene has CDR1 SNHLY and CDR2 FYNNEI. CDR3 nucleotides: TGTGCCAGCAGTGGAGGACTAGCACTTGACCGCACAGATACGCAGTATTTT. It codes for CASSGGLALDRTDTQYF.

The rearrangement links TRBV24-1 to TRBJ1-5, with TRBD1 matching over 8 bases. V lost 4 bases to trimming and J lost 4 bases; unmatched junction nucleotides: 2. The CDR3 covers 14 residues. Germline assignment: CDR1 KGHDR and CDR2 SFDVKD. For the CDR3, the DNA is TGTGCCACCAGTGAGACAGGGGTGAATCAGCCCCAGCATTTT. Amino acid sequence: CATSETGVNQPQHF.

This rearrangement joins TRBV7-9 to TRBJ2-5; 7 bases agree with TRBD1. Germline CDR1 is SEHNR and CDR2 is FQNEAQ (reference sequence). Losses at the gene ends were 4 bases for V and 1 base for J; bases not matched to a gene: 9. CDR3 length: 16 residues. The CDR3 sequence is CASSSPSTGIQETQYF. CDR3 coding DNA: TGTGCCAGCAGCTCGCCTTCGACAGGGATCCAAGAGACCCAGTACTTC.

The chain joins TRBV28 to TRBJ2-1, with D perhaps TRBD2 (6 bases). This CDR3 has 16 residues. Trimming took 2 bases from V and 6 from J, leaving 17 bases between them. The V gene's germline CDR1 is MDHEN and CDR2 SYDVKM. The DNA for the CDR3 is TGTGCCAGCAGTTTAGGAAGAGCGGGCCCGGCCAATGAGCAGTTCTTC. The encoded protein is CASSLGRAGPANEQFF.

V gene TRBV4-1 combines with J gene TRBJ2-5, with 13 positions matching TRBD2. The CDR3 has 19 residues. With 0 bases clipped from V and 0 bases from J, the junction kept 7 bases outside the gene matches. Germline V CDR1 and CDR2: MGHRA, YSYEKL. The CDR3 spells CASSQDRTSGRADQETQYF. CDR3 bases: TGCGCCAGCAGCCAAGATCGAACTAGCGGGAGGGCCGACCAAGAGACCCAGTACTTC.

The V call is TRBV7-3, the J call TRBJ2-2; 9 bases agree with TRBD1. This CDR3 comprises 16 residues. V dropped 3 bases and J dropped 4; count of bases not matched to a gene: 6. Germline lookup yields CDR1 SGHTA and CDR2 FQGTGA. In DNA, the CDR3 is TGTGCCAGCAGCTTCCCCGGACAGGGGCCCACCGGGGAGCTGTTTTTT. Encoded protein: CASSFPGQGPTGELFF.

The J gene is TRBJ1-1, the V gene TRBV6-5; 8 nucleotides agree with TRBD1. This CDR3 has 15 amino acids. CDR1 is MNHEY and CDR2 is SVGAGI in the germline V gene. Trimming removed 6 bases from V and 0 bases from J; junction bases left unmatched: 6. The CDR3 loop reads CASSHPDRVNTEAFF. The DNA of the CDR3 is TGTGCCAGCAGCCATCCGGACAGGGTGAACACTGAAGCTTTCTTT.

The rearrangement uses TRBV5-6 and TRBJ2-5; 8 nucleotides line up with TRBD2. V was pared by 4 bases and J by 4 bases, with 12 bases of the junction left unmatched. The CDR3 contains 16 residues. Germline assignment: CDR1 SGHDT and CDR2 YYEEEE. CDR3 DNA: TGTGCCAGCAGCCAATCTTACGGGAGGGCCGGAGAGACCCAGTACTTC. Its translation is CASSQSYGRAGETQYF.

CDR3: CASSLRSASGRTDTQYF. CDR3 sequence (DNA): TGCGCCAGCAGCTTGCGTTCGGCTAGCGGTCGCACAGATACGCAGTATTTT. V gene TRBV5-1 combines with J gene TRBJ2-3; 7 bases are shared with TRBD2. Germline loops: CDR1 SGHRS, CDR2 YFSETQ. The trim removed 1 base at V and 1 base at J, leaving 9 bases unmatched. The CDR3 runs 17 residues.

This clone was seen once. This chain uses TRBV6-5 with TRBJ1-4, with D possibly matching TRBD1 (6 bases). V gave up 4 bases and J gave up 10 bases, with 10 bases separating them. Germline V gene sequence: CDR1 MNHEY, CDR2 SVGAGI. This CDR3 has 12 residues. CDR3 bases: TGTGCCAGCAGTTCCTCGACAGGAAAACTGTTTTTT. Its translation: CASSSSTGKLFF.

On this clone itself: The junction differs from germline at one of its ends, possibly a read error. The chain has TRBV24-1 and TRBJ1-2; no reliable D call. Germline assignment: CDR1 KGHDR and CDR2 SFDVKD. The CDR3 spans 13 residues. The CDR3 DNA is TGTGCCACCAGTGATAGCCGACTGCAGCCTCTTTCCTTC. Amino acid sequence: CATSDSRLQPLSF.